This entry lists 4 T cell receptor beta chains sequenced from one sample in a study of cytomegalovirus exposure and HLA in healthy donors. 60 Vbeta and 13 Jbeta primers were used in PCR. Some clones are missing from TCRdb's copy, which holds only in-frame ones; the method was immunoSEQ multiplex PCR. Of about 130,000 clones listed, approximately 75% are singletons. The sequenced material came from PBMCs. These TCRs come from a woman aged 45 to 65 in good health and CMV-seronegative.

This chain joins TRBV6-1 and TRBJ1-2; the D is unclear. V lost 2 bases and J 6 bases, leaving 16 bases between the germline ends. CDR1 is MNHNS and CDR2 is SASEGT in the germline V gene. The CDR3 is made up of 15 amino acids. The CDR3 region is CASSESGGEIDGYTF. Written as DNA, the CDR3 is TGTGCCAGCAGTGAATCTGGCGGGGAAATTGATGGCTACACCTTC.

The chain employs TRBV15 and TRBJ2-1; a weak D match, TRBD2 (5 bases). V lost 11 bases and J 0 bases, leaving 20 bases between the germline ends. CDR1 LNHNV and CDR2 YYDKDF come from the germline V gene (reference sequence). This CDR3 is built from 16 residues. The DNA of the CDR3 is TGTGCCCGGGTGTGGAGCGGACGCAGCTCCTACAATGAGCAGTTCTTC. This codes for CARVWSGRSSYNEQFF.

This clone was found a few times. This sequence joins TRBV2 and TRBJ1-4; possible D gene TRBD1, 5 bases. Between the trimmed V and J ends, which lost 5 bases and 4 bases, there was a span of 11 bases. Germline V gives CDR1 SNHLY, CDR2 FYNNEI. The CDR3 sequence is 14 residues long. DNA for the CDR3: TGTGCCAGCAGTAGACAGCAAAGTAATGAAAAACTGTTTTTT. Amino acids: CASSRQQSNEKLFF. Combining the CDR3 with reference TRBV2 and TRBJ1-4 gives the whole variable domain EPEVTQTPSHQVTQMGQEVILRCVPISNHLYFYWYRQILGQKVEFLVSFYNNEISEKSEIFDDQFSVERPDGSNFTLKIRSTKLEDSAMYFCASSRQQSNEKLFFGSGTQLSVL.

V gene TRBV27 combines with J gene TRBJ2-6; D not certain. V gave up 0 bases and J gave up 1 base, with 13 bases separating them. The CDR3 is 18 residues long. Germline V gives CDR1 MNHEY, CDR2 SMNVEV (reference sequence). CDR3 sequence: CASSLSNLPTSGANVLTF. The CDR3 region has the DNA TGTGCCAGCAGTTTATCGAACCTACCCACTTCTGGGGCCAACGTCCTGACTTTC.